The 26 T cell receptor beta chains presented below share a single source sample, sequenced in a study of T cells in Graves' hyperthyroidism and ophthalmopathy (dated by TCRdb to between 2018 and 2021). The library was obtained by multiplex PCR. For sequencing, an Illumina HiSeq 2000 was employed. TCR beta CDR3 regions were amplified from RNA transcripts. The TCR CDR3 was subjected to a first round of RT-PCR using the HTBI primer set and the Qiagen OneStep RT-PCR kit. TCRdb reanalyzed the raw reads on its own, using fastp at Q25 for trimming and MiXCR for clone calling, and kept in-frame beta chains. Every distinct CDR3 protein forms one entry, paired with its most common genes and DNA. The sample includes 400,000 to 500,000 distinct CDR3 sequences, with roughly 15% observed a single time. The ten largest make up approximately 13% of the sample. The sequencing sample was made of blood. The receptors were sampled from a young man with Graves' ophthalmopathy.

At least ten counts were recorded for this clonotype. J is TRBJ1-2 and V is TRBV27; 7 bases map to TRBD1. The germline V gene encodes CDR1 MNHEY and CDR2 SMNVEV (reference sequence). This CDR3 has 13 amino acids. Unmatched junction bases numbered 8, after V lost 6 bases and J lost 7 bases. The CDR3 DNA follows: TGTGCCAGCAGGGGGGCAGGGGGTCGTGGCTACACCTTC. This codes for CASRGAGGRGYTF.

This clonotype showed up just a few times. The gene calls are TRBV10-3 and TRBJ2-2; 8 bases agree with TRBD1. CDR1 ENHRY and CDR2 SYGVKD come from the germline V gene. V lost 6 bases and J lost 7; bases outside the gene matches: 13. The CDR3 loop spans 16 amino acids. CDR3 DNA sequence: TGTGCCATCAGCTCTTCAGGGGGCGTACGAAGCGGGGAGCTGTTTTTT. Amino acids: CAISSSGGVRSGELFF.

This clonotype was detected ten times or more. Here the CDR3 reads CAWSEDGYQPQHF. The CDR3 nucleotides read TGTGCCTGGAGCGAAGACGGGTATCAGCCCCAGCATTTT. The rearrangement joins TRBV30 to TRBJ1-5; no definite D call. V was trimmed by 3 bases and J by 5 bases, leaving 11 bases between them. The CDR3 sequence is 13 residues long. Germline V gives CDR1 GTSNPN, CDR2 SVGIG (reference sequence).

This clonotype was detected ten times or more. This chain connects TRBV5-1 to TRBJ2-7; D may be TRBD1 (5 bases). The length of the CDR3 is 15 residues. The germline gives CDR1 SGHRS, CDR2 YFSETQ. The V end was cut by 0 bases, the J end by 3 bases, with 13 bases between. The CDR3 loop reads CASSLGPAQGYEQYF. Written as DNA, the CDR3 is TGCGCCAGCAGCTTGGGCCCTGCCCAGGGCTACGAGCAGTACTTC.

The chain uses TRBV5-1 and TRBJ2-7, with 10 positions matching TRBD2. Germline CDR1 reads SGHRS; CDR2 reads YFSETQ. V dropped 5 bases and J dropped 4; count of bases not matched to a gene: 12. The CDR3 consists of 16 residues. The CDR3: CASSGLAGEVGYEQYF. In DNA form, the CDR3 reads TGCGCCAGCAGTGGGCTAGCGGGAGAAGTTGGGTACGAGCAGTACTTC. Complete variable domain (other parts from reference TRBV5-1 and TRBJ2-7): KAGVTQTPRYLIKTRGQQVTLSCSPISGHRSVSWYQQTPGQGLQFLFEYFSETQRNKGNFPGRFSGRQFSNSRSEMNVSTLELGDSALYLCASSGLAGEVGYEQYFGPGTRLTVT.

The rearrangement uses TRBV18 and TRBJ1-5; D remains unclear. V lost 5 bases, J lost 8 bases, and 7 bases lay in between. The CDR3 has 11 amino acids. Germline values: CDR1 KGHSH, CDR2 LQKENI. Here the CDR3 reads CASSSGKPQHF. DNA for the CDR3: TGTGCCAGCTCATCCGGGAAGCCCCAGCATTTT. Complete variable domain (other parts from reference TRBV18 and TRBJ1-5): NAGVMQNPRHLVRRRGQEARLRCSPMKGHSHVYWYRQLPEEGLKFMVYLQKENIIDESGMPKERFSAEFPKEGPSILRIQQVVRGDSAAYFCASSSGKPQHFGDGTRLSIL.

This clonotype was observed at least ten times. The chain employs TRBV30 and TRBJ1-1; weak D call: TRBD1 (6 bases). V shed 4 bases and J shed 1 base, with 16 bases lying between them. Germline CDR1 reads GTSNPN; CDR2 reads SVGIG (reference sequence). The CDR3 extends over 15 amino acids. CDR3 sequence (DNA): TGTGCCTGGACTCTCCGGGGGCGCAGGAACACTGAAGCTTTCTTT. Translation: CAWTLRGRRNTEAFF.

V and J are TRBV7-6 and TRBJ2-7, with TRBD1 matching 7 bases. The V gene end was trimmed by 6 bases and the J gene end by 0 bases; junction bases not matched to a gene: 11. Germline values: CDR1 SGHVS, CDR2 FNYEAQ. CDR3 length: 16 residues. CDR3 nucleotides: TGTGCCAGCAGTTCACTTGGACGACAGGGCTCCTACGAGCAGTACTTC. Protein: CASSSLGRQGSYEQYF.

The genes are TRBV18 and TRBJ2-7, with D unclear. Looked up from germline, CDR1 is KGHSH and CDR2 is LQKENI. Between the trimmed V and J ends, which lost 3 bases and 0 bases, there was a span of 6 bases. This CDR3 contains 13 residues. The CDR3 region has the DNA TGTGCCAGCTCACCCGACTTCTCCTACGAGCAGTACTTC. Translation gives CASSPDFSYEQYF.

The chain recombines TRBV5-1 with TRBJ2-3; a weak D match, TRBD2 (5 bases). V lost 0 bases and J 2 bases, leaving 22 bases between the germline ends. The V gene's germline CDR1 is SGHRS and CDR2 YFSETQ. The CDR3 loop spans 19 amino acids. CDR3 sequence reads: CASSLGSGGRWSHTDTQYF. The DNA for the CDR3 is TGCGCCAGCAGCTTGGGTTCAGGAGGCCGCTGGTCCCACACAGATACGCAGTATTTT.

This clonotype turned up a few times. J is TRBJ2-2 and V is TRBV5-4, with 9 bases matching TRBD2. There are 16 residues in the CDR3. Per germline, CDR1 SGHNT and CDR2 YYREEE (reference sequence). Trimming at V came to 0 bases and at J to 4 bases, leaving 4 bases not matched to a gene. The CDR3 region is CASSLGGGASTGELFF. CDR3 in DNA: TGTGCCAGCAGCTTGGGCGGGGGGGCGAGCACCGGGGAGCTGTTTTTT.

The sample holds many counts of this clonotype. The chain couples TRBV5-1 to TRBJ2-7, with 10 bases lining up with TRBD2. Germline V CDR1 and CDR2: SGHRS, YFSETQ. J lost 5 bases, V lost 4 bases, and 9 bases had no gene match. CDR3 length: 15 amino acids. Here the CDR3 reads CASSARLAGFNEQYF. In nucleotides, the CDR3 is TGCGCCAGCAGCGCCCGACTAGCGGGTTTTAACGAGCAGTACTTC. Together with reference TRBV5-1 and TRBJ2-7, the CDR3 gives the full variable domain: KAGVTQTPRYLIKTRGQQVTLSCSPISGHRSVSWYQQTPGQGLQFLFEYFSETQRNKGNFPGRFSGRQFSNSRSEMNVSTLELGDSALYLCASSARLAGFNEQYFGPGTRLTVT.

At least ten counts were recorded for this clonotype. The chain carries TRBV29-1 and TRBJ2-7; D is possibly TRBD2 (5 bases). CDR3 length equals 14 residues. V was trimmed by 6 bases and J by 0 bases, leaving 15 bases between them. Germline V gives CDR1 SQVTM, CDR2 ANQGSEA. In DNA, the CDR3 is TGCAGCGTGACCGGGGTTACTAACTCCTACGAGCAGTACTTC. Translated, it gives CSVTGVTNSYEQYF.

This clonotype has just a few counts. This may come from a read error, since a much larger clone is one base off. This chain connects TRBV3-1 to TRBJ2-7, with 8 bases aligning to TRBD2. The CDR3 covers 16 residues. J gave up 4 bases and V 2 bases, and 10 bases lay outside the gene matches. CDR1 is LGHDT and CDR2 is YNNKEL in the germline V gene (reference sequence). CDR3 protein: CASSQTGTRLQYEQYF. The CDR3 nucleotides read TGTGCCAGCAGCCAAACCGGGACTAGGCTTCAATACGAGCAGTACTTC.

This clonotype has at least ten counts. The genes are TRBV6-1 and TRBJ2-7; 7 bases agree with TRBD1. The CDR3 totals 14 residues. The J segment lost 2 bases and the V segment lost 7 bases, leaving 8 bases of the junction unmatched. Germline V gene sequence: CDR1 MNHNS, CDR2 SASEGT. CDR3 coding DNA: TGTGCCAGCACTCCCTGGACAGGTACCTACGAGCAGTACTTC. The encoded protein is CASTPWTGTYEQYF.

V gene TRBV7-2 combines with J gene TRBJ2-7, with TRBD1 matching over 8 bases. With 4 bases clipped from V and 3 bases from J, the junction kept 5 bases outside the gene matches. Germline V CDR1 and CDR2: SGHTA, FQGNSA. The CDR3 consists of 14 residues. CDR3 bases: TGTGCCAGCAGCTCGGGACAGGCGCTCTACGAGCAGTACTTC. It translates to CASSSGQALYEQYF.

This clonotype was detected only a few times. The gene calls are TRBV5-5 and TRBJ2-4; D remains unclear. Trimming cost V 2 bases and J 7 bases, with 10 bases left between them. The CDR3 runs 13 residues. Germline CDR1 SGHKS, CDR2 YYEKEE (reference sequence). Written as DNA, the CDR3 is TGTGCCAGCAGCTTCCACATGGGCAACATTCAGTACTTC. It is translated as CASSFHMGNIQYF. Complete variable domain (other parts from reference TRBV5-5 and TRBJ2-4): DAGVTQSPTHLIKTRGQQVTLRCSPISGHKSVSWYQQVLGQGPQFIFQYYEKEERGRGNFPDRFSARQFPNYSSELNVNALLLGDSALYLCASSFHMGNIQYFGAGTRLSVL.

This clonotype has at least ten counts. The chain combines TRBV3-1 with TRBJ2-1; D unresolved. This CDR3 region has 13 residues. The germline CDR1 and CDR2 sequences are LGHDT and YNNKEL (reference sequence). V was pared by 1 base and J by 7 bases, with 8 bases between. CDR3 sequence reads: CASSQAYGNEQFF. In DNA form, the CDR3 reads TGTGCCAGCAGCCAAGCCTACGGTAATGAGCAGTTCTTC.

This clonotype appeared many times. The chain employs TRBV5-6 and TRBJ2-5; 7 bases align to TRBD1. CDR3 size: 15 residues. Germline assignment: CDR1 SGHDT and CDR2 YYEEEE. J was trimmed by 1 base and V by 4 bases; bases with no gene match: 7. CDR3 amino acids: CASSLGQYFQETQYF. The DNA of the CDR3 is TGTGCCAGCAGCCTGGGACAGTACTTCCAAGAGACCCAGTACTTC. The variable domain in full, completed from reference TRBV5-6 and TRBJ2-5, reads DAGVTQSPTHLIKTRGQQVTLRCSPKSGHDTVSWYQQALGQGPQFIFQYYEEEERQRGNFPDRFSGHQFPNYSSELNVNALLLGDSALYLCASSLGQYFQETQYFGPGTRLLVL.

This clonotype was seen only a few times. V and J are TRBV10-2 and TRBJ1-4; 9 bases are shared with TRBD1. CDR1 and CDR2 (germline): WSHSY, SAAADI. Germline trimming cut 4 bases from V and 8 bases from J; bases unmatched to any gene: 5. The CDR3 runs to 14 residues. The CDR3 spells CASSGRTGEEKLFF. The CDR3 coding sequence is TGCGCCAGCAGTGGGAGGACAGGGGAAGAAAAACTGTTTTTT.

This clonotype was observed many times. The genes are TRBV2 and TRBJ2-1, with 8 bases identical to TRBD2. The CDR3 sequence is 15 residues long. Germline trimming cut 8 bases from V and 0 bases from J; bases unmatched to any gene: 6. Germline V gives CDR1 SNHLY, CDR2 FYNNEI. The CDR3 region has the DNA TGTGCCAGCGGCAGGGGACTAGTCTCCTACAATGAGCAGTTCTTC. Protein sequence: CASGRGLVSYNEQFF.

The J gene is TRBJ2-7, the V gene TRBV4-1; 8 nucleotides align to TRBD1. V trimming: 1 base; J trimming: 7 bases; junction bases outside the gene matches: 6. The CDR3 is made up of 14 amino acids. CDR1 is MGHRA and CDR2 is YSYEKL in the germline V gene. DNA for the CDR3: TGCGCCAGCAGCCAAGTCAGCAGGGGGCCGGAGCAGTACTTC. Protein product: CASSQVSRGPEQYF.

This clonotype appeared a few times. The V gene is TRBV13, the J gene TRBJ2-1; possibly TRBD2 for D (5 bases). Germline V lookup: CDR1 PRHDT, CDR2 FYEKMQ (reference sequence). The V and J ends lost 3 bases and 3 bases respectively, with 12 bases between them. The CDR3 consists of 15 residues. CDR3 in DNA: TGTGCCAGCAGCTTTTCGGGGATGAGCTACAATGAGCAGTTCTTC. This sequence encodes CASSFSGMSYNEQFF.

The chain uses TRBV11-3 and TRBJ1-6; 9 bases align to TRBD1. CDR3 length: 16 residues. After removal of 5 bases from V and 6 bases from J, the junction contained 8 bases not matched to a gene. Germline assignment: CDR1 SGHNT and CDR2 YENEEA. CDR3 sequence: CASSDPWTGVNSPLHF. The CDR3 region has the DNA TGTGCCAGCAGCGACCCCTGGACAGGGGTTAATTCACCCCTCCACTTT. The whole variable domain, filled in from reference TRBV11-3 and TRBJ1-6, reads EAGVVQSPRYKIIEKKQPVAFWCNPISGHNTLYWYLQNLGQGPELLIRYENEEAVDDSQLPKDRFSAERLKGVDSTLKIQPAELGDSAVYLCASSDPWTGVNSPLHFGNGTRLTVT.

This clonotype was detected many times. The chain carries TRBV10-3 and TRBJ2-7, with D possibly being TRBD2 (5 bases). The CDR3 covers 13 residues. Germline CDR1 reads ENHRY; CDR2 reads SYGVKD. Trimming shortened V by 4 bases and J by 3 bases, and 10 bases separated the two germline ends. The CDR3 protein is CAISGGEGYEQYF. CDR3 in DNA: TGTGCCATCAGTGGAGGTGAGGGCTACGAGCAGTACTTC.

This clonotype was seen ten or more times. This chain joins TRBV14 and TRBJ2-7; D is undetermined. Germline lookup yields CDR1 SGHDN and CDR2 FVKESK. Trimming left V 0 bases short and J 2 bases short, with 11 bases between. The CDR3 is made up of 15 amino acids. CDR3 coding DNA: TGTGCCAGCAGCCAAGACCGAAGAGGCGCCTACGAGCAGTACTTC. It codes for CASSQDRRGAYEQYF.